In this sample, the clone carrying this TCR beta chain turned up a few times. Germline V lookup: CDR1 DFQATT, CDR2 SNEGSKA (reference sequence). V was shortened by 3 bases and J by 1 base, with 6 bases between the two germline ends. This CDR3 is 13 amino acids long. With molecular barcodes, quantitative 5'-RACE was used to make the TCR beta libraries. TCRdb itself ran the 5' RACE reads through MiXCR, one entry per CDR3 protein. The table has around 35,000 distinct CDR3 sequences, 9.5% to 12% seen once. The data derive from a study of CD8 T cells in ankylosing spondylitis. This sequence was found in a male donor with ankylosing spondylitis. V gene TRBV20-1 combines with J gene TRBJ2-2; D remains unclear. Sequenced: synovial fluid, either unsorted or a sorted T cell fraction (not recorded which). CDR3 nucleotide sequence: TGCAGTGCTAGTTCACTGAACACCGGGGAGCTGTTTTTT. Translated: CSASSLNTGELFF.